These T cell receptor beta chains were read from a single sample in a study of CD8 T cells in Susac syndrome. Each CDR3 protein is one row after TCRdb ran MiXCR on the immunoSEQ multiplex PCR reads. Of approximately 120,000 distinct CDR3 sequences listed, around 94% are singletons. Material for sequencing was CD4+ T cells from PBMCs. The source is a human donor in good health. The CDR3 runs from the conserved cysteine through the conserved F or W. The D gene is left open where the match is weak.

CDR3,V,D,J
CSALTGQGAAGELFF,TRBV20-1,TRBD1,TRBJ2-2
CSVRTQTGDTQYF,TRBV29-1,-,TRBJ2-3
CASSQELGSYNEQFF,TRBV4-2,-,TRBJ2-1
CASSLNWRNTEAFF,TRBV5-1,-,TRBJ1-1
CASSPTGSGAKNIQYF,TRBV18,-,TRBJ2-4
CASSLSSGRGTDTQYF,TRBV7-6,TRBD2,TRBJ2-3
CASKGSGRAYEQYF,TRBV6-2/TRBV6-3,TRBD2,TRBJ2-7
CASSRSGQEVADTQYF,TRBV2,TRBD1,TRBJ2-3
CASSGTGDGYTF,TRBV6-2/TRBV6-3,-,TRBJ1-2
CASSVEVPTDTQYF,TRBV9,-,TRBJ2-3
CASSYTGVKDTEAFF,TRBV6-2/TRBV6-3,-,TRBJ1-1
CASSFPRLAAKYEQYF,TRBV7-8,TRBD2,TRBJ2-7
CSAHWAKREGDTQYF,TRBV20-1,TRBD2,TRBJ2-3
CASSTECREAPKNIQYF,TRBV6-2/TRBV6-3,TRBD2,TRBJ2-4
CASSLVGNEQFF,TRBV7-8,-,TRBJ2-1
CSVQGQLNTEAFF,TRBV29-1,TRBD1,TRBJ1-1
CSVEVPKEGREQYF,TRBV29-1,-,TRBJ2-7
CSAAQGSSGYGYTF,TRBV29-1,-,TRBJ1-2
CASSPRGARSYEQYF,TRBV7-9,-,TRBJ2-7
CASSVDPRSLTGELFF,TRBV9,-,TRBJ2-2
CAASGMSSYNEQFF,TRBV28,TRBD2,TRBJ2-1
CASSSRDSPSTDTQYF,TRBV5-1,TRBD1,TRBJ2-3
CAWSGERWYNEQFF,TRBV30,-,TRBJ2-1
CASSRDRINQPQHF,TRBV6-1,TRBD1,TRBJ1-5
CASSSQDYNEQFF,TRBV19,-,TRBJ2-1
CASRTLGGDEQFF,TRBV23-1,TRBD2,TRBJ2-1
CASSRKTTSGTDTQYF,TRBV3-1,TRBD2,TRBJ2-3
CASSQLTGGYGYTF,TRBV14,TRBD1,TRBJ1-2
CSAPGTGLEKLFF,TRBV20-1,TRBD1,TRBJ1-4
CASSSRTSGSPTDTQYF,TRBV11-2,TRBD2,TRBJ2-3
CSARDDRQDRAGELFF,TRBV20-1,-,TRBJ2-2
CASSRGQGRYEQYF,TRBV12-3/TRBV12-4,TRBD1,TRBJ2-7
CSARDPGTFSYEQYF,TRBV20-1,-,TRBJ2-7
CASRLYVAGEAYEQYF,TRBV12-2,-,TRBJ2-7
CASSYQGFGANVLTF,TRBV6-5,-,TRBJ2-6
CASSYISIHNEQFF,TRBV19,-,TRBJ2-1
CAWSGALGETQYF,TRBV30,-,TRBJ2-5
CSARMGLASNEQFF,TRBV20-1,-,TRBJ2-1
CSAKNDKSNQPQHF,TRBV20-1,-,TRBJ1-5
CASSLSTSGRAPGEQYF,TRBV7-2,TRBD2,TRBJ2-7
CSVSSGGGSGANVLTF,TRBV29-1,-,TRBJ2-6
CATSTPGDTGELFF,TRBV15,-,TRBJ2-2
CSARGWGGDRYTF,TRBV20-1,-,TRBJ1-2
CATSRSKGEQFF,TRBV15,-,TRBJ2-1
CASSLDRQNTGELFF,TRBV18,-,TRBJ2-2
CASSLALRFRDRDTGELFF,TRBV7-9,TRBD1,TRBJ2-2
CASSKLAGGYTGELFF,TRBV7-8,TRBD2,TRBJ2-2
CASSLKPQTEAFF,TRBV13,-,TRBJ1-1